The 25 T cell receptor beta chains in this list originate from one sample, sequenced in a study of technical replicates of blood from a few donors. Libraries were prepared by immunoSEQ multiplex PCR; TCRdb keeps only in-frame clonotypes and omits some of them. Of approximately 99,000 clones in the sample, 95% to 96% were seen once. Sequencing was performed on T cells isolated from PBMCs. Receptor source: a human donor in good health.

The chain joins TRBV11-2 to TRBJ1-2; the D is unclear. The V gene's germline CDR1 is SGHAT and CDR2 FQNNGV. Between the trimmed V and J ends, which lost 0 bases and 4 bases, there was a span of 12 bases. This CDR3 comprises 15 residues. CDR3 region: CASSLDPYSRYGYTF. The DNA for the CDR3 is TGTGCCAGCAGCTTAGATCCATACAGCCGCTATGGCTACACCTTC.

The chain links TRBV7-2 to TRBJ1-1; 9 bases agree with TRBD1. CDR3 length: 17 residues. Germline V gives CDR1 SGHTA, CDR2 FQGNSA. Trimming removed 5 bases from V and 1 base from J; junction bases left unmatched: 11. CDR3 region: CASSPSLPGQGNTEAFF. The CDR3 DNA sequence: TGTGCCAGCAGCCCCTCCCTCCCGGGACAGGGGAACACTGAAGCTTTCTTT.

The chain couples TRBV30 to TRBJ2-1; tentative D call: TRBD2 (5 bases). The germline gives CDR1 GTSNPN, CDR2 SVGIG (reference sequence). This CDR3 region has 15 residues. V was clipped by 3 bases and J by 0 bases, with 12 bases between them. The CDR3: CAWRGGSSSYNEQFF. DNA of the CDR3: TGTGCCTGGAGGGGTGGGAGTAGCTCCTACAATGAGCAGTTCTTC. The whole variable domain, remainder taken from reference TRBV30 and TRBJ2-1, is SQTIHQWPATLVQPVGSPLSLECTVEGTSNPNLYWYRQAAGRGLQLLFYSVGIGQISSEVPQNLSASRPQDRQFILSSKKLLLSDSGFYLCAWRGGSSSYNEQFFGPGTRLTVL.

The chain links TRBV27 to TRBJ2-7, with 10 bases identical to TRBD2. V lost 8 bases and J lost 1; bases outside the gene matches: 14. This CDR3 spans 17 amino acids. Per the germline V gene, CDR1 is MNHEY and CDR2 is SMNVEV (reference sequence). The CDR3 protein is CASGTPLAGGLSYEQYF. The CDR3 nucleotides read TGTGCCAGCGGAACCCCTTTAGCGGGAGGTCTTTCCTACGAGCAGTACTTC.

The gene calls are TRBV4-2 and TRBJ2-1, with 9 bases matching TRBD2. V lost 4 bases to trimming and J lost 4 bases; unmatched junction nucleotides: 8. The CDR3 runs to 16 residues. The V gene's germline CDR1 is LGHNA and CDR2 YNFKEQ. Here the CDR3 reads CASSREGLANYNEQFF. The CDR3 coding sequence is TGTGCCAGCAGCCGGGAGGGACTAGCCAATTACAATGAGCAGTTCTTC.

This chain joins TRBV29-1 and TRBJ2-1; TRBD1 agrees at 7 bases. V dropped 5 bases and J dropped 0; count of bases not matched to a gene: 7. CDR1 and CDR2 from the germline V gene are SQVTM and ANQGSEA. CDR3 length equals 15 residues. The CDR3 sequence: CSVPSDRSSYNEQFF. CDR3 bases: TGCAGCGTTCCTTCGGACAGGAGCTCCTACAATGAGCAGTTCTTC.

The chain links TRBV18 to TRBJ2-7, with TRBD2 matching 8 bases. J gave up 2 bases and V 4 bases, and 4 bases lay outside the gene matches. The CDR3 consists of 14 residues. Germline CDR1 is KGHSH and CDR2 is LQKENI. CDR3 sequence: CASSRPGGTYEQYF. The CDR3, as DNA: TGTGCCAGCTCACGCCCGGGAGGGACCTACGAGCAGTACTTC.

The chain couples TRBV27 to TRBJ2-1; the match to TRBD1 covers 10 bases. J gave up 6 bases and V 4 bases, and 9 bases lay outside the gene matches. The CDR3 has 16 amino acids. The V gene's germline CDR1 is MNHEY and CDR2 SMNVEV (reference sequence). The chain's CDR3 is CASSYDRGHYGNEQFF. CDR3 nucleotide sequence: TGTGCCAGCAGTTACGACAGGGGGCACTACGGCAATGAGCAGTTCTTC.

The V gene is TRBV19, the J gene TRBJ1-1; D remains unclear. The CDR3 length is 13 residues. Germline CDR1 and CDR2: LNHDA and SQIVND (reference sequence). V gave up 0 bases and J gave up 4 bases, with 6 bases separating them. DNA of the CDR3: TGTGCCAGTAGTATAGAAGGACTCACTGAAGCTTTCTTT. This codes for CASSIEGLTEAFF.

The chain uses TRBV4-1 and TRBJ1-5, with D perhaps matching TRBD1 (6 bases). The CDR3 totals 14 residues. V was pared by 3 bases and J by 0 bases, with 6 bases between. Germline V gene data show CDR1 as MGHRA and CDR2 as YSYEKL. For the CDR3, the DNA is TGCGCCAGCAGCCAGGGACATAGCAATCAGCCCCAGCATTTT. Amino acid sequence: CASSQGHSNQPQHF.

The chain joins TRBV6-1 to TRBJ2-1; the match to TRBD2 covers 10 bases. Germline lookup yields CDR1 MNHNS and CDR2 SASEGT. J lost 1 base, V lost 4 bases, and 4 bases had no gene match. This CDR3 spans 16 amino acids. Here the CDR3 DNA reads TGTGCCAGCAGTGCTAGCGGGAGAGATTCCTACAATGAGCAGTTCTTC. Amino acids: CASSASGRDSYNEQFF.

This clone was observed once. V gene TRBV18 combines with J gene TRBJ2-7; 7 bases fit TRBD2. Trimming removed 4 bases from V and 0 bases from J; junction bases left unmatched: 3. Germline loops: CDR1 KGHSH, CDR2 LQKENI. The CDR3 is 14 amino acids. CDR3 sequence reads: CASSLSSGSYEQYF. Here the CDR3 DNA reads TGTGCCAGCTCACTATCTAGCGGCTCCTACGAGCAGTACTTC.

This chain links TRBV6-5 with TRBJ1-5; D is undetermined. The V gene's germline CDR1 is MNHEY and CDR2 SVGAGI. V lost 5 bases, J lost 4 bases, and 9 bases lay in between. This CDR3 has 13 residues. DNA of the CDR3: TGTGCCAGCAGTATCGCGTTTAATCAGCCCCAGCATTTT. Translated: CASSIAFNQPQHF.

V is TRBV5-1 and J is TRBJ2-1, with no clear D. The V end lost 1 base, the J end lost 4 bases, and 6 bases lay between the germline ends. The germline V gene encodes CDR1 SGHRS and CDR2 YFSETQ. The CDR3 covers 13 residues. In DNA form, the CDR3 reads TGCGCCAGCAGCTTGACCGGGTACAATGAGCAGTTCTTC. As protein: CASSLTGYNEQFF. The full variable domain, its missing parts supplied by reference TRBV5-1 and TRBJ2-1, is KAGVTQTPRYLIKTRGQQVTLSCSPISGHRSVSWYQQTPGQGLQFLFEYFSETQRNKGNFPGRFSGRQFSNSRSEMNVSTLELGDSALYLCASSLTGYNEQFFGPGTRLTVL.

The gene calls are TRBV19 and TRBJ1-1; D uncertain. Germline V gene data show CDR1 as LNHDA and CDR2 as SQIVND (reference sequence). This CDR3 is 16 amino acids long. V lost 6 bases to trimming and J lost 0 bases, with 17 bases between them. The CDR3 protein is CASRPTAQMLNTEAFF. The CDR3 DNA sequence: TGTGCCAGTAGGCCCACAGCACAGATGCTGAACACTGAAGCTTTCTTT.

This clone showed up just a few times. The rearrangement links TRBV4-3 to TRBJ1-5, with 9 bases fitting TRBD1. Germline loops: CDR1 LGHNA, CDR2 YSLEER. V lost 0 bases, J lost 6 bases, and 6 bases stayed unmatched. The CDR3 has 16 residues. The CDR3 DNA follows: TGCGCCAGCAGCCAAGAAATACGGGACAGGGTTCAGCCCCAGCATTTT. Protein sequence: CASSQEIRDRVQPQHF.

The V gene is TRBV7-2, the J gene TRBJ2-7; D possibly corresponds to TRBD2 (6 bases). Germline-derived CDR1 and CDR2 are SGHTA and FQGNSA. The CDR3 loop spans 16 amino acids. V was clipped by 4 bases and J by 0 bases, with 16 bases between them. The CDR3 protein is CASSSDGGLASYEQYF. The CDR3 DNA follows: TGTGCCAGCAGCTCAGACGGAGGGCTAGCCTCCTACGAGCAGTACTTC.

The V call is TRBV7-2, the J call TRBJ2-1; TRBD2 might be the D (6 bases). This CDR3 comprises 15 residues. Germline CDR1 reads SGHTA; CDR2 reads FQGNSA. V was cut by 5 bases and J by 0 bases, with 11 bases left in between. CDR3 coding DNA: TGTGCCAGCAGCGGGGACTTGGGCTCCTACAATGAGCAGTTCTTC. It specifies CASSGDLGSYNEQFF. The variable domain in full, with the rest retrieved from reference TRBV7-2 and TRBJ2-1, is GAGVSQSPSNKVTEKGKDVELRCDPISGHTALYWYRQSLGQGLEFLIYFQGNSAPDKSGLPSDRFSAERTGGSVSTLTIQRTQQEDSAVYLCASSGDLGSYNEQFFGPGTRLTVL.

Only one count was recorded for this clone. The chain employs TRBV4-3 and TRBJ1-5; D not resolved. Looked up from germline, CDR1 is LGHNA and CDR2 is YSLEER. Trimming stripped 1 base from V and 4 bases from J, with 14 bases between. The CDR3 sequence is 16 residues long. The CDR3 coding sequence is TGCGCCAGCAGCCAAGTGGTCGGAGTCCCAAATCAGCCCCAGCATTTT. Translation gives CASSQVVGVPNQPQHF.

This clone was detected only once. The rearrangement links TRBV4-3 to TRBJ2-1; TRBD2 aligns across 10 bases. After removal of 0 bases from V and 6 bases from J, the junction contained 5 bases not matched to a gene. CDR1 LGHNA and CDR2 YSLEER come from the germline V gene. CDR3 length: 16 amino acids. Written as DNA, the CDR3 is TGCGCCAGCAGCCAAGATGTAGCGGGAGGAGGCAATGAGCAGTTCTTC. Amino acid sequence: CASSQDVAGGGNEQFF.

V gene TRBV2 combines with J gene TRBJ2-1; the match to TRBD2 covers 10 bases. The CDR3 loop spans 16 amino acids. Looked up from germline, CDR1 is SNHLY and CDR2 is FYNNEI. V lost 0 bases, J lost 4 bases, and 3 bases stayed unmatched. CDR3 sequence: CASSEALAGIYNEQFF. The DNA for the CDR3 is TGTGCCAGCAGTGAAGCACTAGCGGGGATTTACAATGAGCAGTTCTTC.

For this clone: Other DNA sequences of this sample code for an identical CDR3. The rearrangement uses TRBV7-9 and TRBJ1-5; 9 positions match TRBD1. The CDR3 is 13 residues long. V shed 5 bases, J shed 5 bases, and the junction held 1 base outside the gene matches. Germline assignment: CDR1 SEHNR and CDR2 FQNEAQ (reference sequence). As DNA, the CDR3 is TGTGCCAGCAGCCGGACAGGGGATCAGCCCCAGCATTTT. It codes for CASSRTGDQPQHF.

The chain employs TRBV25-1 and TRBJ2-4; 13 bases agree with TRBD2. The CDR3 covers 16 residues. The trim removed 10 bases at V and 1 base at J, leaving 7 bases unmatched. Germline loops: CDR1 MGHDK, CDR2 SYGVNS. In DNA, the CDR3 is TGTGCCACCGGACTAGCGGGAGTTGGGGCCAAAAACATTCAGTACTTC. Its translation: CATGLAGVGAKNIQYF.

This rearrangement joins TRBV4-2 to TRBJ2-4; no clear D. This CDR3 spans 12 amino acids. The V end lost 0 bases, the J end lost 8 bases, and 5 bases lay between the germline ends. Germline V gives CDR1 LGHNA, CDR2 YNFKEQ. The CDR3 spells CASSQDRDIQYF. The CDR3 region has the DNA TGTGCCAGCAGCCAAGATCGGGACATTCAGTACTTC.

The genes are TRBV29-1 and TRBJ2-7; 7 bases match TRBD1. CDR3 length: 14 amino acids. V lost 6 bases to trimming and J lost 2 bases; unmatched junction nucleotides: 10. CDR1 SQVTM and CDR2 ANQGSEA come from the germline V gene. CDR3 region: CSVRQGGGAYEQYF. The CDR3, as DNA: TGCAGCGTGAGACAGGGTGGTGGGGCCTACGAGCAGTACTTC.